The 5 T cell receptor beta chains presented below share a single source sample, sequenced in a study of CD8 T cells in ankylosing spondylitis. Each CDR3 protein is one row after TCRdb ran MiXCR on the 5' RACE reads. The sample contains roughly 230,000 distinct CDR3 sequences, about 10% of which appear only once. Sequencing input: blood, either unsorted or a sorted T cell fraction (not recorded which). The receptors here all came from a male donor with ankylosing spondylitis or in good health (not recorded which).

This clonotype has just a few counts. The chain recombines TRBV12-3 or TRBV12-4 with TRBJ2-1; D is possibly TRBD1 or TRBD2 (5 bases each). The CDR3 totals 16 residues. Trimming shortened V by 4 bases and J by 7 bases, and 20 bases separated the two germline ends. In DNA form, the CDR3 reads TGTGCCAGCAGTTCCCGGGGCCAAAGACTGGGTAATGAGCAGTTCTTC. Protein: CASSSRGQRLGNEQFF.

This clonotype came up many times. V is TRBV7-8 and J is TRBJ2-2; perhaps TRBD2 as D (5 bases). The CDR3 has 16 residues. The V and J ends lost 1 base and 5 bases respectively, with 14 bases between them. Germline V lookup: CDR1 SGHVS, CDR2 FQNEAQ. CDR3 protein: CASSLVALAQTGELFF. In DNA, the CDR3 is TGTGCCAGCAGCTTAGTGGCCCTAGCCCAAACCGGGGAGCTGTTTTTT. Supplemented by reference TRBV7-8 and TRBJ2-2, the full variable domain reads GAGVSQSPRYKVAKRGQDVALRCDPISGHVSLFWYQQALGQGPEFLTYFQNEAQLDKSGLPSDRFFAERPEGSVSTLKIQRTQQEDSAVYLCASSLVALAQTGELFFGEGSRLTVL.

This clonotype was detected ten times or more. V gene TRBV9 combines with J gene TRBJ2-7; 11 bases agree with TRBD2. J gave up 6 bases and V 2 bases, and 4 bases lay outside the gene matches. From germline, CDR1 is SGDLS and CDR2 YYNGEE. This CDR3 contains 14 residues. CDR3 in DNA: TGTGCCAGCAGCGTTGGACTAGCGGGCCCCGAGCAGTACTTC. Residues: CASSVGLAGPEQYF.

The table lists this clonotype with many counts. CDR3 amino acids: CASSPGEGHTEAFF. The CDR3 DNA is TGCGCCAGCAGTCCCGGGGAGGGGCACACTGAAGCTTTCTTT. This chain links TRBV5-1 with TRBJ1-1, with D possibly TRBD1 on 5 matching bases. V was shortened by 5 bases and J by 3 bases, with 14 bases between the two germline ends. CDR3 size: 14 residues. Germline V gives CDR1 SGHRS, CDR2 YFSETQ.

This clonotype has a count of ten or more. The CDR3, as DNA: TGTGCCAGCAGCGTAGTGTCCAGGGAGTCCTCCAGTGAGCAGTTCTTC. It translates to CASSVVSRESSSEQFF. The V and J genes are TRBV9 and TRBJ2-1; D possibly matches TRBD1 or TRBD2 (5 bases each). Trimming removed 0 bases from V and 9 bases from J, with 19 bases in between. The germline V gene has CDR1 SGDLS and CDR2 YYNGEE. The CDR3 has 16 residues.